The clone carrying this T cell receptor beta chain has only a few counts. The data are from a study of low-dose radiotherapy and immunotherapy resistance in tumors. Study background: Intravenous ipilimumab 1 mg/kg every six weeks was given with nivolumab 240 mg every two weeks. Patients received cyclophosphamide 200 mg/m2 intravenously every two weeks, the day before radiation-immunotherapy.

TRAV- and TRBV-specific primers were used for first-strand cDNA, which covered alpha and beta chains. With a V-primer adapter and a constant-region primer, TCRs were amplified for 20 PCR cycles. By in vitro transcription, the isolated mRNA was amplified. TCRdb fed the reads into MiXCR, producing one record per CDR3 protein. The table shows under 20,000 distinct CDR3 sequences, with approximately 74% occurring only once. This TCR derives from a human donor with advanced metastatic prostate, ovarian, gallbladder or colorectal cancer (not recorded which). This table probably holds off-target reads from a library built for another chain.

The CDR3, as DNA: TGTGCCAGCAGCTTAGGTGGACTAGCGGGAGTGCCCGGGGAGCTGTTTTTT. Amino acid sequence: CASSLGGLAGVPGELFF. The genes are TRBV7-8 and TRBJ2-2, with TRBD2 matching over 13 bases. The V gene's germline CDR1 is SGHVS and CDR2 FQNEAQ. The V and J ends lost 1 base and 6 bases, in that order; junction bases with no gene match: 5. This CDR3 comprises 17 residues.